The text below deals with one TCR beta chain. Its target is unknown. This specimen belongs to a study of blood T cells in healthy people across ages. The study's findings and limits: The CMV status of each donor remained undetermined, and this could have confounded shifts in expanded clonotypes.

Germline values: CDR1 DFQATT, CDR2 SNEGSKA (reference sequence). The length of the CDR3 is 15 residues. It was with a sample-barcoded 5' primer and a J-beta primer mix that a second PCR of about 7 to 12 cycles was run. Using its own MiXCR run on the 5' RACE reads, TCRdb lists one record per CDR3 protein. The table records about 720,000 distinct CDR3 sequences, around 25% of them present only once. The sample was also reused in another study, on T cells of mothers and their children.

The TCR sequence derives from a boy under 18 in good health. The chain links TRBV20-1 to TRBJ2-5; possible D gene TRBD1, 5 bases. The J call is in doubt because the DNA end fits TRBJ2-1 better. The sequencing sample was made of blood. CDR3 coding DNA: TGCAGTGCTCGATGGAAGATGCGGACATTGTATGAGCAGTTCTTC. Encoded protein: CSARWKMRTLYEQFF.